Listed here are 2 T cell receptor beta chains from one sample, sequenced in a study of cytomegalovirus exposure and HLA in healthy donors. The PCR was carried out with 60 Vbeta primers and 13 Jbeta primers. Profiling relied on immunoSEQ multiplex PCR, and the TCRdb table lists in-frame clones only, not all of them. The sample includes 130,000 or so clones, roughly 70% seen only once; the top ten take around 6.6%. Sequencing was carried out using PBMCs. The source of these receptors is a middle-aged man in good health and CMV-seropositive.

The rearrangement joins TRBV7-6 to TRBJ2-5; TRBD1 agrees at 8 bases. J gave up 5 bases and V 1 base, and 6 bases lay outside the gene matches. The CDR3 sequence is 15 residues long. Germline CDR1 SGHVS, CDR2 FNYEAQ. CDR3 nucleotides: TGTGCCAGCAGCTTAGGGGACAGGAGGCATGAGACCCAGTACTTC. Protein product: CASSLGDRRHETQYF.

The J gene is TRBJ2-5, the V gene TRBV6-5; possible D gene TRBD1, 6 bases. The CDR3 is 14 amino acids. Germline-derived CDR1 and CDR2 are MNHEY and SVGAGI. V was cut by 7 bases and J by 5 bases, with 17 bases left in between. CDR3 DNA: TGTGCCAGCATACTACACGAGGGGGTCGAGACCCAGTACTTC. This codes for CASILHEGVETQYF.